This T cell receptor (beta chain) was sequenced in a study of graft-versus-host responses after intestinal transplantation. As for the study in general: Recipients got multivisceral, liver-intestinal, or isolated intestinal transplants. Recipients across the board were started on anti-thymocyte globulin induction, then kept on tacrolimus and steroids for approximately three years. Notes on the study in general: Some GvH clones appeared in ileal mucosa or blood before recipient bone marrow. When patients had graft-donor T cell macrochimerism, their allografts held high graft-versus-host to host-versus-graft clonal ratios.

Produced via immunoSEQ multiplex PCR; TCRdb's table is partial and in-frame only. Of more than 90,000 clones listed, 85% to 95% are singletons. Concerning this clone: Its specificity is not known.

The germline gives CDR1 SGHTA, CDR2 FQGNSA. The germline V and J ends were trimmed by 5 bases and 0 bases, with 14 bases remaining between them. The CDR3 is 16 residues long. The source of this sequence is a human donor who received an intestinal transplant. V is TRBV7-2 and J is TRBJ2-4; weak D call: TRBD2 (5 bases). The sample in question was unstimulated CD8+ T cells sorted from spleen or lymph node cells, obtained before intestinal transplant. The CDR3 bases are TGTGCCAGCAGCCCGAAGACGGGGATAGCCAAAAACATTCAGTACTTC. Amino acid sequence: CASSPKTGIAKNIQYF.